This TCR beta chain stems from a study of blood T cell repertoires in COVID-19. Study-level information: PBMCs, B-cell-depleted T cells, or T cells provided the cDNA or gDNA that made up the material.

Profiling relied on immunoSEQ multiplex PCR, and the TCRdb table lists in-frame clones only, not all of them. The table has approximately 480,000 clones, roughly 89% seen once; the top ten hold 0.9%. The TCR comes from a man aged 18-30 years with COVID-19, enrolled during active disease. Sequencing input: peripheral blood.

CDR3 in DNA: TGTGCCAGCAGTTACTCAGGGGAAGAGACCCAGTACTTC. Its translation is CASSYSGEETQYF. This sequence joins TRBV6-5 and TRBJ2-5, with a weak D call TRBD1 (5 bases). Germline V gene sequence: CDR1 MNHEY, CDR2 SVGAGI. The CDR3 runs 13 residues. V lost 0 bases to trimming and J lost 3 bases, with 5 bases between them.